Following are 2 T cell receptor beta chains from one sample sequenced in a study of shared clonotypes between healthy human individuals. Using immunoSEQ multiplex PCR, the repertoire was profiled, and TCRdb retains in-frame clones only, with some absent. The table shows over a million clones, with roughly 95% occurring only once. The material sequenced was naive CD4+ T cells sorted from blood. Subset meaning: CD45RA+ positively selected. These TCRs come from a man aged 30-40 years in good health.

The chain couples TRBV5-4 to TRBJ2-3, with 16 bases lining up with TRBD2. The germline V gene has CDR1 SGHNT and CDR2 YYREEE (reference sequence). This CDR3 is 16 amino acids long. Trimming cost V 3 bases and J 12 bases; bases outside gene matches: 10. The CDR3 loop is CASSSPGLAGGNIQYF. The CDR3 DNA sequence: TGTGCCAGCAGCTCTCCGGGACTAGCGGGAGGGAATATTCAGTATTTT.

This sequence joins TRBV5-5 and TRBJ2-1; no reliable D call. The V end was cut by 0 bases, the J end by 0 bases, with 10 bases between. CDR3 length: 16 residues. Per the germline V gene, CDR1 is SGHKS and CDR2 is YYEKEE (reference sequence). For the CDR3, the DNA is TGTGCCAGCAGCTTGGTTGGCAGCTACTCCTACAATGAGCAGTTCTTC. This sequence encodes CASSLVGSYSYNEQFF.